Below are 6 T cell receptor beta chains sequenced from a single sample in a study of CD8 T cells in ankylosing spondylitis. Study observations and caveats: A TCR beta motif of seven or eight highly homologous variants appeared characteristic of ankylosing spondylitis blood.

The antigens of these receptors remain unknown. TCRdb re-called the 5' RACE reads with MiXCR, one entry per CDR3 protein. The data hold just under 550,000 distinct CDR3 sequences, with about 13% observed a single time. Sequenced: blood, either unsorted or a sorted T cell fraction (not recorded which). The receptors were gathered from a male donor with ankylosing spondylitis.

V and J are TRBV20-1 and TRBJ2-1; 10 positions agree with TRBD2. Germline trimming cut 5 bases from V and 7 bases from J; bases unmatched to any gene: 8. Germline V gene data show CDR1 as DFQATT and CDR2 as SNEGSKA (reference sequence). The CDR3 runs to 14 residues. The CDR3 spells CSAESGRGRNEQFF. CDR3 in DNA: TGCAGTGCTGAAAGCGGGAGGGGCAGAAATGAGCAGTTCTTC.

V gene TRBV6-2 or TRBV6-3 combines with J gene TRBJ2-7; D gene ambiguous. CDR3 length: 13 amino acids. Germline V gives CDR1 MNHEY, CDR2 SVGEGT. The V end lost 6 bases, the J end lost 6 bases, and 15 bases lay between the germline ends. This CDR3 reads CASSQSWESEQYF. CDR3 sequence (DNA): TGTGCCAGCAGCCAGTCTTGGGAAAGCGAGCAGTACTTC.

This chain links TRBV7-2 with TRBJ2-3; 7 bases match TRBD2. V shed 8 bases and J 0 bases; nucleotides not matched to a gene: 8. The CDR3 has 15 residues. Per the germline V gene, CDR1 is SGHTA and CDR2 is FQGNSA. CDR3 in DNA: TGTGCCAGCGCCCTGGGCGGGAGAAGCACAGATACGCAGTATTTT. It is translated as CASALGGRSTDTQYF.

For this clonotype: One end of the junction does not line up with germline, which may come from a read error. This chain joins TRBV5-8 and TRBJ1-4; 7 bases are a match to TRBD1. CDR3 length: 12 residues. Per germline, CDR1 SGHTS and CDR2 YDEGEE. The CDR3 nucleotides read TGTGCCAGCAGCTTTATACGGGACAGAGGACTTTTT. This gives the protein CASSFIRDRGLF.

This clonotype was recorded at least ten times. This chain connects TRBV3-1 to TRBJ2-1; 7 nucleotides match TRBD2. Trimming took 0 bases from V and 0 from J; bases not matched to a gene: 2. The CDR3 sequence is 16 residues long. The germline V gene has CDR1 LGHDT and CDR2 YNNKEL (reference sequence). The CDR3 spells CASSQDGGSSYNEQFF. The CDR3, as DNA: TGTGCCAGCAGCCAAGACGGCGGGAGCTCCTACAATGAGCAGTTCTTC.

There are a few counts of this clonotype. This chain links TRBV7-9 with TRBJ2-3; no definite D call. The CDR3 spans 13 residues. Germline values: CDR1 SEHNR, CDR2 FQNEAQ (reference sequence). The V end was cut by 3 bases, the J end by 3 bases, with 7 bases between. The CDR3 nucleotides are TGTGCCAGCAGCTTTTCTGCAACAGATACGCAGTATTTT. Translation gives CASSFSATDTQYF.